These 32 T cell receptor beta chains were all obtained from the same sample, sequenced in a study of vaccination effects on CD4 cells after COVID-19. These receptors have no known antigen. Scientists isolated CD4+ T cells after a roughly 9-day culture period ended. Data came from immunoSEQ multiplex PCR; TCRdb stores just in-frame clones and leaves some out. The sample consists of 45,000 to 60,000 clones, about 78% of them appearing once. The input for sequencing was CD4+ T cells from PBMCs cultured without peptide, taken before COVID-19 vaccination. These receptors were collected from a human donor who had a prior SARS-CoV-2 infection.

This rearrangement joins TRBV19 to TRBJ1-4; 9 nucleotides align to TRBD1. Trimming at V came to 9 bases and at J to 5 bases, leaving 16 bases not matched to a gene. Germline CDR1 LNHDA, CDR2 SQIVND (reference sequence). This CDR3 has 17 amino acids. The CDR3 loop reads CASGDRGARDGNEKLFF. The CDR3 bases are TGTGCCAGCGGAGACAGGGGGGCGAGGGATGGGAATGAAAAACTGTTTTTT.

In nucleotides, the CDR3 is TGTGCCAGCAGTGGCAGAACCGGGACGCCGCAAGAGACCCAGTACTTC. Translation: CASSGRTGTPQETQYF. The J gene is TRBJ2-5, the V gene TRBV6-2 or TRBV6-3; D assignment may be TRBD1 or TRBD2 (5 bases each). The V end was cut by 5 bases, the J end by 2 bases, with 18 bases between. The CDR3 has 16 amino acids. Germline V lookup: CDR1 MNHEY, CDR2 SVGEGT.

The genes are TRBV27 and TRBJ2-2; TRBD2 agrees at 8 bases. Per germline, CDR1 MNHEY and CDR2 SMNVEV (reference sequence). The length of the CDR3 is 13 residues. J was trimmed by 6 bases and V by 6 bases; bases with no gene match: 3. This CDR3 is CASRQLAAGELFF. The CDR3 bases are TGTGCCAGCAGGCAACTAGCGGCCGGGGAGCTGTTTTTT.

This chain uses TRBV4-2 with TRBJ2-5; D uncertain. There are 15 residues in the CDR3. Germline CDR1 is LGHNA and CDR2 is YNFKEQ. Trimming pared 0 bases from V and 5 bases from J, leaving 13 bases between. CDR3 residues: CASSQEGRLGETQYF. CDR3 nucleotide sequence: TGTGCCAGCAGCCAAGAAGGCCGGTTGGGGGAGACCCAGTACTTC.

CDR3 sequence (DNA): TGTGCCATCAGCGGACAGGGGGCAGGCGAGCAGTACTTC. Translated, it gives CAISGQGAGEQYF. This chain uses TRBV10-3 with TRBJ2-7; 11 positions agree with TRBD1. With 6 bases clipped from V and 6 bases from J, the junction kept 4 bases outside the gene matches. The CDR3 length is 13 residues. CDR1 is ENHRY and CDR2 is SYGVKD in the germline V gene.

This chain links TRBV7-3 with TRBJ2-1; perhaps TRBD2 as D (5 bases). In germline, CDR1 is SGHTA, CDR2 FQGTGA. The CDR3 has 18 amino acids. V lost 5 bases and J lost 5, with 25 bases in between. CDR3: CASSLRGLVLGSDNEQFF. The CDR3 DNA reads as TGTGCCAGCAGCCTCCGAGGACTCGTCCTCGGGTCGGACAATGAGCAGTTCTTC.

The rearrangement joins TRBV5-5 to TRBJ2-1; D gene ambiguous. This CDR3 is 13 amino acids long. With 3 bases removed from V and 6 bases from J, the gap between germline ends came to 10 bases. Germline V CDR1 and CDR2: SGHKS, YYEKEE (reference sequence). CDR3 in amino acids: CASSSHGFNEQFF. The CDR3 DNA is TGTGCCAGCAGCTCTCACGGATTCAATGAGCAGTTCTTC.

The chain is built from TRBV6-5 and TRBJ1-5, with TRBD1 as a possible D gene (6 bases). The CDR3 runs to 15 residues. CDR1 and CDR2 (germline): MNHEY, SVGAGI. The V end lost 6 bases, the J end lost 4 bases, and 16 bases lay between the germline ends. DNA of the CDR3: TGTGCCAGCAGACCGGGACACGGAGTTAATCAGCCCCAGCATTTT. Translated, it gives CASRPGHGVNQPQHF.

This clone turned up a few times. The CDR3 nucleotides are TGCGCCAGCAGCGTCCAGGGGGCCTATAATTCACCCCTCCACTTT. Protein: CASSVQGAYNSPLHF. This chain joins TRBV5-1 and TRBJ1-6; TRBD1 agrees at 7 bases. J gave up 2 bases and V 4 bases, and 3 bases lay outside the gene matches. Germline V gene sequence: CDR1 SGHRS, CDR2 YFSETQ. This CDR3 is 15 amino acids long.

The chain couples TRBV9 to TRBJ2-2, with TRBD2 identical over 8 bases. Germline-derived CDR1 and CDR2 are SGDLS and YYNGEE. The CDR3 runs to 16 residues. Trimming took 4 bases from V and 5 from J; bases not matched to a gene: 10. The DNA of the CDR3 is TGTGCCAGCAGCCCCCGAATCCGGGAGGGAACCGGGGAGCTGTTTTTT. Residues: CASSPRIREGTGELFF.

A few counts support this clone. This chain uses TRBV6-5 with TRBJ1-6, with TRBD1 identical over 7 bases. After removal of 6 bases from V and 4 bases from J, the junction contained 6 bases not matched to a gene. The CDR3 covers 15 residues. The germline V gene has CDR1 MNHEY and CDR2 SVGAGI. CDR3 nucleotides: TGTGCCAGCAGCAAAGAGACAGGGTATAATTCACCCCTCCACTTT. Protein: CASSKETGYNSPLHF.

The chain recombines TRBV3-1 (or the pseudogene TRBV3-2) with TRBJ1-2; D call uncertain. Deletions cut 1 base from V and 6 bases from J, with 9 bases between. Germline V lookup: CDR1 LGHDT, CDR2 YNNKEL (reference sequence). The CDR3 extends over 13 amino acids. The DNA of the CDR3 is TGTGCCAGCAGCCAAGGTATCGGGAATGGCTACACCTTC. This translates into CASSQGIGNGYTF.

The V gene is TRBV12-3 or TRBV12-4, the J gene TRBJ2-1; D might be TRBD1 (5 bases). V lost 5 bases and J lost 4, with 6 bases in between. The CDR3 sequence is 12 residues long. The CDR3 spells CASSRQYNEQFF. The CDR3 bases are TGTGCCAGCAGTAGACAGTACAATGAGCAGTTCTTC.

This clone was seen a few times. This rearrangement joins TRBV11-3 to TRBJ2-3; D unclear. V lost 0 bases and J lost 5, with 0 bases in between. Germline assignment: CDR1 SGHNT and CDR2 YENEEA. The CDR3 spans 11 residues. For the CDR3, the DNA is TGTGCCAGCAGCTTAGAAGATACGCAGTATTTT. Translating gives CASSLEDTQYF.

This clone showed up just once. The chain links TRBV11-3 to TRBJ2-1, with D perhaps matching TRBD2 (5 bases). There are 14 residues in the CDR3. Deletions cut 2 bases from V and 6 bases from J, with 11 bases between. CDR1 and CDR2 from the germline V gene are SGHNT and YENEEA. CDR3 in DNA: TGTGCCAGCAGCTTATTCGCGGGTTTCAATGAGCAGTTCTTC. Translating gives CASSLFAGFNEQFF.

This clone has just a few counts. The chain recombines TRBV11-3 with TRBJ2-7, with D possibly being TRBD1 (6 bases). The germline gives CDR1 SGHNT, CDR2 YENEEA. V was shortened by 3 bases and J by 3 bases, with 9 bases between the two germline ends. There are 13 residues in the CDR3. The CDR3 DNA sequence: TGTGCCAGCAGCTTCCGGGACATCTACGAGCAGTACTTC. It specifies CASSFRDIYEQYF. Looking up the rest from reference TRBV11-3 and TRBJ2-7 gives the full variable domain: EAGVVQSPRYKIIEKKQPVAFWCNPISGHNTLYWYLQNLGQGPELLIRYENEEAVDDSQLPKDRFSAERLKGVDSTLKIQPAELGDSAVYLCASSFRDIYEQYFGPGTRLTVT.

The gene calls are TRBV7-3 and TRBJ2-3; the match to TRBD2 covers 9 bases. The trim removed 5 bases at V and 6 bases at J, leaving 6 bases unmatched. The CDR3 runs to 14 residues. CDR1 and CDR2 (germline): SGHTA, FQGTGA. In nucleotides, the CDR3 is TGTGCCAGCAGCCCCGGGACTAGCATGGATACGCAGTATTTT. It specifies CASSPGTSMDTQYF.

The chain joins TRBV30 to TRBJ1-4; 7 bases map to TRBD1. This CDR3 comprises 14 residues. CDR1 and CDR2 (germline): GTSNPN, SVGIG (reference sequence). Trimming removed 4 bases from V and 7 bases from J; junction bases left unmatched: 9. The CDR3 spells CAWNKQGMGEKLFF. CDR3 coding DNA: TGTGCCTGGAATAAACAGGGGATGGGTGAAAAACTGTTTTTT.

The rearrangement links TRBV5-1 to TRBJ1-2; D remains unclear. The CDR3 length is 16 residues. Trimming left V 1 base short and J 5 bases short, with 18 bases between. Germline assignment: CDR1 SGHRS and CDR2 YFSETQ. The CDR3 sequence is CASSLSPSSLTYGYTF. The CDR3 DNA sequence: TGCGCCAGCAGCTTGTCCCCGAGCAGCCTGACTTATGGCTACACCTTC.

A word on this clone: Relative to the germline gene, one junction end is altered; a read error may explain this. J is TRBJ2-1 and V is TRBV7-7; TRBD2 matches 9 bases. Per germline, CDR1 SSHAT and CDR2 FNYEAQ (reference sequence). The CDR3 runs 15 residues. The CDR3 bases are TGTGCTAGCAGCTTACAAGCGGGGGGAAACAATGAGCAGTTCTTC. Translating it yields CASSLQAGGNNEQFF.

CDR3 coding DNA: TGTGCCAGCAGCATTCTAGCGGGAACTTACAATGAGCAGTTCTTC. Translated, it gives CASSILAGTYNEQFF. V usage is TRBV7-2 and J usage is TRBJ2-1, with 9 bases aligning to TRBD2. Germline CDR1 and CDR2: SGHTA and FQGNSA. This CDR3 has 15 residues. V gave up 5 bases and J gave up 4 bases; unmatched junction bases: 6.

The V and J genes are TRBV3-1 (or the pseudogene TRBV3-2) and TRBJ1-6; D unclear. The CDR3 is made up of 14 amino acids. Germline values: CDR1 LGHDT, CDR2 YNNKEL (reference sequence). Between the trimmed V and J ends, which lost 4 bases and 7 bases, there was a span of 11 bases. This CDR3 is CASSLFAGNSPLHF. The CDR3 nucleotides read TGTGCCAGCAGCCTCTTCGCGGGAAATTCACCCCTCCACTTT.

This clone was detected only a few times. The chain employs TRBV29-1 and TRBJ1-4, with 7 bases aligning to TRBD1. Germline CDR1 and CDR2: SQVTM and ANQGSEA. This CDR3 is 14 amino acids long. J was trimmed by 0 bases and V by 7 bases; bases with no gene match: 5. The CDR3 reads CSAKDRATNEKLFF. The CDR3, as DNA: TGCAGCGCTAAAGACAGGGCAACTAATGAAAAACTGTTTTTT.

The gene calls are TRBV18 and TRBJ2-7; 11 nucleotides match TRBD2. V was pared by 4 bases and J by 4 bases, with 6 bases of the junction left unmatched. The germline gives CDR1 KGHSH, CDR2 LQKENI. The CDR3 covers 15 residues. The CDR3, as DNA: TGTGCCAGCTCACTGGCCACTAGCGGGAGATACGAGCAGTACTTC. Translating gives CASSLATSGRYEQYF.

The chain recombines TRBV3-1 (or the pseudogene TRBV3-2) with TRBJ1-4; D perhaps matches TRBD1 (6 bases). The CDR3 totals 15 residues. Germline-derived CDR1 and CDR2 are LGHDT and YNNKEL (reference sequence). V lost 1 base and J lost 8, with 14 bases in between. The CDR3 bases are TGTGCCAGCAGCCAAGGGCGGCAGGGGTGGGAAAAACTGTTTTTT. Amino acids: CASSQGRQGWEKLFF.

The chain combines TRBV7-2 with TRBJ2-1, with 8 bases identical to TRBD1. The CDR3 runs 14 residues. Germline loops: CDR1 SGHTA, CDR2 FQGNSA. V was clipped by 3 bases and J by 6 bases; unmatched bases: 4. Here the CDR3 DNA reads TGTGCCAGCAGCTTTCGACAGGGGCGCAATGAGCAGTTCTTC. This gives the protein CASSFRQGRNEQFF.

The chain is built from TRBV7-3 and TRBJ1-1; possibly TRBD1 for D (5 bases). There are 13 residues in the CDR3. Germline V gene data show CDR1 as SGHTA and CDR2 as FQGTGA. Trimming took 3 bases from V and 1 from J, leaving 6 bases between them. CDR3 DNA sequence: TGTGCCAGCAGCTTCGGGGGGAACACTGAAGCTTTCTTT. This sequence encodes CASSFGGNTEAFF.

For the CDR3, the DNA is TGTGCCAGCAGCTCAGGAGGGAACAGGGGTAACGAGCAGTACTTC. Translating it yields CASSSGGNRGNEQYF. This chain uses TRBV5-4 with TRBJ2-7; tentatively, D is TRBD1 (7 bases). Germline CDR1 reads SGHNT; CDR2 reads YYREEE (reference sequence). This CDR3 has 15 amino acids. Trimming removed 3 bases at V and 5 bases at J, with 18 bases between.

The chain links TRBV7-8 to TRBJ2-4; D is uncertain. Germline CDR1 is SGHVS and CDR2 is FQNEAQ. The CDR3 runs to 13 residues. Trimming removed 1 base at V and 11 bases at J, with 12 bases between. In DNA, the CDR3 is TGTGCCAGCAGCTTAGACCAAACCACTGTTCAGTACTTC. Amino acids: CASSLDQTTVQYF.

The rearrangement links TRBV7-2 to TRBJ1-4; D is undetermined. CDR3 length: 15 residues. The V gene's germline CDR1 is SGHTA and CDR2 FQGNSA. V was clipped by 2 bases and J by 7 bases, with 14 bases between them. The CDR3 protein is CASSLYGMDGEKLFF. Written as DNA, the CDR3 is TGTGCCAGCAGCTTATACGGGATGGACGGTGAAAAACTGTTTTTT.

This chain links TRBV6-5 with TRBJ2-7; 8 bases line up with TRBD1. Germline lookup yields CDR1 MNHEY and CDR2 SVGAGI. J gave up 0 bases and V 0 bases, and 4 bases lay outside the gene matches. The CDR3 loop spans 16 amino acids. The DNA of the CDR3 is TGTGCCAGCAGTTACTCGAGGGACAGGACCTCCTACGAGCAGTACTTC. Residues: CASSYSRDRTSYEQYF.

This clone was seen a handful of times. The rearrangement uses TRBV11-3 and TRBJ2-3, with unresolved D. The V gene's germline CDR1 is SGHNT and CDR2 YENEEA. Trimming pared 5 bases from V and 4 bases from J, leaving 13 bases between. The CDR3 runs to 14 residues. The CDR3 region has the DNA TGTGCCAGCAGCCCCCGACGCGGCCCAGATACGCAGTATTTT. This translates into CASSPRRGPDTQYF. Full variable domain (missing parts from reference TRBV11-3 and TRBJ2-3): EAGVVQSPRYKIIEKKQPVAFWCNPISGHNTLYWYLQNLGQGPELLIRYENEEAVDDSQLPKDRFSAERLKGVDSTLKIQPAELGDSAVYLCASSPRRGPDTQYFGPGTRLTVL.